Listed below are T cell receptor beta chains from one sample, sequenced in a study of T-cell memory formation after mild COVID-19. Via MiXCR, TCRdb re-called the 5' RACE reads, giving one row per CDR3 protein. The sample lists roughly 350,000 distinct CDR3 sequences; approximately 27% were seen once. Sequenced: PBMCs or a T cell subset sorted from them (not recorded which). These receptors all stem from an adult woman who had mild COVID-19 (a few samples of this study predate the infection). Cell type and time point are not known. Each CDR3 is given with its conserved first and last residue. The D gene is left open where the match is weak. Where a row states a size, it is once, few, many or the class of an expanded clone; other rows omit it.

TRBV7-9,TRBJ2-7,NA,NA,TGTGCCAGCAGCTTAACAGGGCCCGAGCAGTACTTC,CASSLTGPEQYF
TRBV11-2,TRBJ2-2,NA,NA,TGTGCCAGCAGATCTACCCGGGGCTGGAGGACCGGGGAGCTGTTTTTT,CASRSTRGWRTGELFF
TRBV5-1,TRBJ2-3,few,NA,TGCGCCAGCAGCCACATAGGGGGGGGAAGCACAGATACGCAGTATTTT,CASSHIGGGSTDTQYF
TRBV7-8,TRBJ2-2,NA,NA,TGTGCCAGCAGGACCAGGGACACCGGGGAGCTGTTTTTT,CASRTRDTGELFF
TRBV7-3,TRBJ2-5,NA,TRBD2,TGTGCCAGCAGCCCCAACCCTCCGCAGCGGGAGGGAGAGACCCAGTACTTC,CASSPNPPQREGETQYF
TRBV4-1,TRBJ2-4,few,NA,TGCGCCAGCAGCCCCGGAAGGACAGCAGGGATCGCCAAAAACATTCAGTACTTC,CASSPGRTAGIAKNIQYF
TRBV7-3,TRBJ2-3,many,NA,TGTGCCAGCAGCTTAGGGAGGGATACGCAGTATTTT,CASSLGRDTQYF
TRBV5-1,TRBJ2-4,NA,NA,TGCGCCAGCAGCAGGATGACAGGGGAGGGAAACATTCAGTACTTC,CASSRMTGEGNIQYF
TRBV12-3/TRBV12-4,TRBJ2-3,many,NA,TGTGCCAGCAGAGAAGGGGGGAGAACAGATACGCAGTATTTT,CASREGGRTDTQYF
TRBV20-1,TRBJ1-1,few,NA,TGCAGGGTGACAGAGAACACTGAAGCTTTCTTT,CRVTENTEAFF
TRBV9,TRBJ2-3,NA,NA,TGTGCCAGCAACCCTTCGGGCAAAGCAGTCGATACGCAGTATTTT,CASNPSGKAVDTQYF
TRBV15,TRBJ1-2,NA,TRBD1,TGTGCCACCAGCAGAGGGGACAGTGGCTACACCTTC,CATSRGDSGYTF
TRBV9,TRBJ2-1,NA,TRBD1,TGTGCCAGCAGCGTGGGACAGAGCTCTACCTACAATGAGCAGTTCTTC,CASSVGQSSTYNEQFF
TRBV24-1,TRBJ2-1,few,TRBD2,TGTGCCACCAGTGACGGGACTAGCGGGAGATACGAGCAGTTCTTC,CATSDGTSGRYEQFF
TRBV12-3/TRBV12-4,TRBJ2-1,few,TRBD1,TGTGCCAGCAGTCCTCCGGGACAGGGCAATGAGCAGTTCTTC,CASSPPGQGNEQFF
TRBV9,TRBJ2-3,few,TRBD2,TGTGCCAGCAGCGTGCTAGCGGGACCAGATACGCAGTATTTT,CASSVLAGPDTQYF
TRBV12-3/TRBV12-4,TRBJ2-7,NA,NA,TGTGCAAGCAGTCGATACAGGGTCGAGCAGTACTTC,CASSRYRVEQYF
TRBV30,TRBJ2-7,NA,NA,TGTGCCTGGAGTCAGGGGTACTACGAGCAGTACTTC,CAWSQGYYEQYF
TRBV6-2/TRBV6-3,TRBJ1-1,NA,NA,TGTGCCAGCAGTTACGGGTATGCCCACTTGAACACTGAAGCTTTCTTT,CASSYGYAHLNTEAFF
TRBV15,TRBJ2-5,NA,TRBD2,TGTGCCACCAGCGGGCGGGGGGGCCGAGAGACCCAGTACTTC,CATSGRGGRETQYF
TRBV5-6,TRBJ2-7,NA,NA,TGTGCCAGCAGTGGGGCCCCCTCCTACGAGCAGTACTTC,CASSGAPSYEQYF
TRBV20-1,TRBJ1-2,NA,TRBD1,TGCAGTGCTTTTCATCAGGGGGGATACGTCTATGGCTACACCTTC,CSAFHQGGYVYGYTF
TRBV7-9,TRBJ2-3,many,NA,TGTGCCAGCAGCTTACTTACCGCAGATACGCAGTATTTT,CASSLLTADTQYF
TRBV5-1,TRBJ2-1,few,TRBD1,TGCGCCAGCAGCTTGGCCTCGGGGACAGGGACCTACAATGAGCAGTTCTTC,CASSLASGTGTYNEQFF
TRBV12-3/TRBV12-4,TRBJ2-4,few,NA,TGTGCCAGCAGTTTAGATGGGGGCGACATTCAGTACTTC,CASSLDGGDIQYF
TRBV12-3/TRBV12-4,TRBJ2-1,NA,TRBD1,TGTGCCAGCAGTTTCGACAGGGGGGGTTTTAATGAGCAGTTCTTC,CASSFDRGGFNEQFF
TRBV20-1,TRBJ2-7,few,TRBD2,TGCAGTGCTAGACTCCCCAAGAGCGGGAGAAACGAGCAGTACTTC,CSARLPKSGRNEQYF
TRBV5-6,TRBJ1-2,NA,NA,TGTGCCAGCAGCTTGGAGCCGGACCTCTATGGCTACACCTTC,CASSLEPDLYGYTF
TRBV25-1,TRBJ1-1,few,NA,TGTGCCAGCAGTGAAACGGGGTTTCTAAACACTGAAGCTTTCTTT,CASSETGFLNTEAFF
TRBV7-2,TRBJ2-2,NA,TRBD2,TGTGCCAGCAGCTTAGCGCGGAGCGGGACCAACACCGGGGAGCTGTTTTTT,CASSLARSGTNTGELFF
TRBV29-1,TRBJ2-6,NA,TRBD1,TGCAGCGTTGGGCGGGACAGGGGGCCTGGGGCCAACGTCCTGACTTTC,CSVGRDRGPGANVLTF
TRBV20-1,TRBJ1-2,few,NA,TGCAGTGCTAGAGATCCCCTCCTGACAGATCCCTACACCTTC,CSARDPLLTDPYTF
TRBV11-2,TRBJ2-3,few,NA,TGTGCCAGCAGCTTTATCAGTAACACAGATACGCAGTATTTT,CASSFISNTDTQYF